Given below is one T cell receptor (beta chain) in context. Its antigen is undetermined. The source of the sample is a study of T cell responses to AZD1222 COVID-19 vaccine. The ends were cut back, 3 bases at V and 7 bases at J, with 9 bases in the middle. CDR3 length equals 11 residues. The V gene's germline CDR1 is SQVTM and CDR2 ANQGSEA. Study observations and caveats: Spike-specific TCR breadth rose after two AZD1222 doses, and depth rose as well.

Some clones are missing from TCRdb's copy, which holds only in-frame ones; the method was immunoSEQ multiplex PCR. This table has about 140,000 clones, under 95% appearing once. The chain combines TRBV29-1 with TRBJ2-5; D not resolved. The sequence derives from an adult who received the MenACWY meningococcal vaccine as a control. The specimen comprised peripheral blood, sampled 28 days after the second dose of the MenACWY control vaccine. The CDR3 nucleotides are TGCAGCGTTGACATCCTAGGGACCCAGTACTTC. Its protein is CSVDILGTQYF.